The clone carrying this T cell receptor beta chain was observed a few times. The CDR3 has 14 amino acids. V was pared by 2 bases and J by 10 bases, with 12 bases between. CDR1 is KGHSH, CDR2 LQKENI, per germline. TCRdb's table, derived via immunoSEQ multiplex PCR, lists solely in-frame clones and lacks some. The table has 57,000 or so clones, about 80% seen once; the top ten hold about 4.5%. These data are taken from a study of radiotherapy plus CTLA-4 blockade in lung cancer. The gene calls are TRBV18 and TRBJ1-6, with a tentative D call TRBD1 (5 bases). Specimen: peripheral blood, collected from a patient treated with radiotherapy plus ipilimumab. The TCR sequence derives from a human donor with non-small cell lung cancer who had a complete response to radiotherapy plus ipilimumab. CDR3 DNA sequence: TGTGCCAGCTCACCATTCAATTGGGACTCACCCCTCCACTTT. Translation: CASSPFNWDSPLHF.